This TCR beta chain was captured by sequencing in a study of blood T cell repertoires in COVID-19. TCRdb's copy holds only in-frame clones and misses some; the assay was immunoSEQ multiplex PCR. The profile shows about 110,000 clones, about two thirds of them singletons. The CDR3 sequence is 13 residues long. Trimming took 6 bases from V and 7 from J; bases not matched to a gene: 7. Germline-derived CDR1 and CDR2 are MNHEY and SVGAGI. The receptor's source is a woman between 40 and 55 years old with acute or convalescent COVID-19. Source material: peripheral blood. The gene calls are TRBV6-5 and TRBJ2-7; 9 bases agree with TRBD2. The CDR3 bases are TGTGCCAGCAGGCCGGGACTAGCTAGTGAGCAGTACTTC. This codes for CASRPGLASEQYF.